This T cell receptor (beta chain) is from a study of Ad26.COV2.S vaccination and SARS-CoV-2 variants. Looking at the study overall: Ad26.COV2.S was injected intramuscularly once or twice, 56 days apart. General study findings and limits: Compared with placebo recipients, vaccine recipients had higher spike-specific TCR breadth.

In the case of this clone: Its target is unknown.

V shed 3 bases and J shed 7 bases, with 15 bases lying between them. From germline, CDR1 is LNHDA and CDR2 SQIVND (reference sequence). This CDR3 region has 15 residues. Assay used: immunoSEQ multiplex PCR; TCRdb lists only in-frame clones, some missing. In the table there are about 320,000 clones, 90% of which are singletons. Treatment specified: some 20 received Ad26.COV2.S at low or high dose, single or two shots; roughly 5 received placebo; per-sample allocation not given. Specimens were obtained on day 63 following the first vaccine or placebo injection. Sequencing was performed on peripheral blood, taken in a trial of Ad26.COV2.S vaccine versus placebo. The clonotype comes from a person between 18 and 65 years old who received the Ad26.COV2.S COVID-19 vaccine or a placebo. This rearrangement joins TRBV19 to TRBJ1-4; D is ambiguous. The CDR3 nucleotides read TGTGCCAGTAGTATTCCCCAGGTGCAGAGTGAAAAACTGTTTTTT. It encodes CASSIPQVQSEKLFF.